The clone carrying this T cell receptor (beta chain) was seen just once. This sample is part of a study of PD-1 blockade in mismatch repair-deficient tumors. Study-wide context: Patients had about eleven mismatch repair-deficient cancer types and were previously treated and progressing.

The CDR3 has 15 residues. From germline, CDR1 is SGHNT and CDR2 YYREEE (reference sequence). V gave up 0 bases and J gave up 3 bases, with 10 bases separating them. Method: immunoSEQ multiplex PCR; TCRdb's copy keeps in-frame clones and lacks some. The sample lists 100,000 to 150,000 clones; about 88% were seen once. All patients were mismatch repair deficient, assessed by either PCR or immunohistochemistry. TCRs were sequenced from three patients responding to pembrolizumab. The clonotype was recovered from an adult with mismatch repair-deficient cancer. Source: peripheral blood, taken 44 weeks after starting pembrolizumab. The rearrangement uses TRBV5-4 and TRBJ1-3; perhaps TRBD1 as D (6 bases). The CDR3, as DNA: TGTGCCAGCAGCTTGGGGACAGCTCTTGGAAACACCATATATTTT. Its protein is CASSLGTALGNTIYF.